The 23 T cell receptor beta chains below were found in one sample sequenced in a study of control samples from healthy donors and cancer patients (dated by TCRdb to 2018 to 2020). Libraries were built with the immunoSEQ multiplex PCR assay. The table comes from immuneACCESS by way of TCRdb, which keeps in-frame sequences with V and J called. Part of the clones is missing from these tables; in studies checked, under half for an unresolved V gene and the rest for unknown reasons. Across this sample there are approximately 150,000 clones, with roughly 95% seen only once. Approximately 1% of the sample comes from the top ten. Sequencing used blood. The receptor source for this set is a woman aged 25 to 45 in good health.

As concerns this clone: At one end, the junction sequence differs from germline, possibly due to a read error. This chain connects TRBV7-7 to TRBJ1-6; D might be TRBD1 (6 bases). This CDR3 spans 16 amino acids. In germline, CDR1 is SSHAT, CDR2 FNYEAQ (reference sequence). The CDR3 sequence is CASRSEAQGFRAPLHF. For the CDR3, the DNA is TGTGCTAGCAGATCCGAAGCGCAGGGGTTCAGAGCACCCCTCCACTTT. The full variable domain, completed using reference TRBV7-7 and TRBJ1-6, is GAGVSQSPRYKVTKRGQDVTLRCDPISSHATLYWYQQALGQGPEFLTYFNYEAQPDKSGLPSDRFSAERPEGSISTLTIQRTEQRDSAMYRCASRSEAQGFRAPLHFGNGTRLTVT.

V usage is TRBV7-9 and J usage is TRBJ2-3, with 9 bases that match TRBD2. The ends lost 5 bases at V and 0 bases at J; junction bases unmatched: 6. This CDR3 has 16 amino acids. Germline assignment: CDR1 SEHNR and CDR2 FQNEAQ (reference sequence). Written as DNA, the CDR3 is TGTGCCAGCAGCACAGGGACTAGCCCTAGCACAGATACGCAGTATTTT. It translates to CASSTGTSPSTDTQYF.

This sequence joins TRBV6-5 and TRBJ1-5; no clear D. This CDR3 is built from 15 residues. V lost 2 bases to trimming and J lost 0 bases, with 8 bases between them. Per germline, CDR1 MNHEY and CDR2 SVGAGI. The CDR3 bases are TGTGCCAGCAGTTACACGGGCTTTAGCAATCAGCCCCAGCATTTT. Translation gives CASSYTGFSNQPQHF.

This clone was recorded once. The chain combines TRBV7-9 with TRBJ2-5, with D possibly called TRBD1 or TRBD2 (7 bases each). With 2 bases removed from V and 5 bases from J, the gap between germline ends came to 15 bases. The CDR3 has 15 residues. CDR1 SEHNR and CDR2 FQNEAQ come from the germline V gene (reference sequence). CDR3 amino acids: CASSLLSGGAETQYF. The DNA for the CDR3 is TGTGCCAGCAGCTTATTGTCAGGGGGGGCCGAGACCCAGTACTTC. Together with reference TRBV7-9 and TRBJ2-5, the CDR3 gives the full variable domain: DTGVSQNPRHKITKRGQNVTFRCDPISEHNRLYWYRQTLGQGPEFLTYFQNEAQLEKSRLLSDRFSAERPKGSFSTLEIQRTEQGDSAMYLCASSLLSGGAETQYFGPGTRLLVL.

This clone has just a few counts. The chain recombines TRBV7-2 with TRBJ1-5; weak D call: TRBD1 (6 bases). The V and J ends lost 5 bases and 4 bases respectively, with 12 bases between them. CDR1 and CDR2 (germline): SGHTA, FQGNSA. The CDR3 is 14 residues long. CDR3: CASSPGQINQPQHF. CDR3 nucleotides: TGTGCCAGCAGCCCGGGACAAATAAATCAGCCCCAGCATTTT.

The chain has TRBV2 and TRBJ2-5, with 7 bases aligning to TRBD2. Germline V lookup: CDR1 SNHLY, CDR2 FYNNEI. J gave up 5 bases and V 6 bases, and 12 bases lay outside the gene matches. The CDR3 has 15 amino acids. The CDR3 is CASSGIGGVGETQYF. Here the CDR3 DNA reads TGTGCCAGCAGCGGTATTGGGGGGGTTGGGGAGACCCAGTACTTC.

This sequence joins TRBV9 and TRBJ2-5; D is possibly TRBD2 (7 bases). Trimming pared 3 bases from V and 4 bases from J, leaving 16 bases between. The length of the CDR3 is 15 residues. Germline loops: CDR1 SGDLS, CDR2 YYNGEE. The CDR3 here is CASSDGTGGVETQYF. The CDR3 nucleotides read TGTGCCAGCAGCGATGGGACGGGGGGCGTAGAGACCCAGTACTTC.

V and J are TRBV28 and TRBJ2-7; a weak D match, TRBD1 (5 bases). V shed 2 bases and J shed 4 bases, with 15 bases lying between them. Germline V CDR1 and CDR2: MDHEN, SYDVKM. This CDR3 comprises 15 residues. DNA for the CDR3: TGTGCCAGCAGTTTACCGACAGATTCTAATTACGAGCAGTACTTC. Its protein is CASSLPTDSNYEQYF.

This chain joins TRBV9 and TRBJ2-1, with TRBD2 matching 10 bases. The J segment lost 2 bases and the V segment lost 0 bases, leaving 5 bases of the junction unmatched. The germline V gene encodes CDR1 SGDLS and CDR2 YYNGEE. This CDR3 spans 17 amino acids. The CDR3 loop is CASSVVGSGGPYNEQFF. DNA of the CDR3: TGTGCCAGCAGCGTAGTGGGTAGCGGGGGGCCCTACAATGAGCAGTTCTTC.

The V and J genes are TRBV27 and TRBJ2-4; 8 bases are a match to TRBD1. The V gene end was trimmed by 5 bases and the J gene end by 1 base; junction bases not matched to a gene: 4. The CDR3 has 15 amino acids. In germline, CDR1 is MNHEY, CDR2 SMNVEV (reference sequence). The CDR3 DNA reads TGTGCCAGCAGTCCCTACAGGGGGGCCAAAAACATTCAGTACTTC. It translates to CASSPYRGAKNIQYF.

This rearrangement joins TRBV25-1 to TRBJ2-7; TRBD1 matches at 7 bases. This CDR3 is 14 amino acids long. With 4 bases clipped from V and 3 bases from J, the junction kept 6 bases outside the gene matches. Germline CDR1 is MGHDK and CDR2 is SYGVNS. For the CDR3, the DNA is TGTGCCAGCAGTGTTCGGACAGGACTCTACGAGCAGTACTTC. It specifies CASSVRTGLYEQYF.

This sequence joins TRBV6-5 and TRBJ1-1; D possibly corresponds to TRBD1 (5 bases). This CDR3 is 16 amino acids long. Trimming shortened V by 4 bases and J by 5 bases, and 20 bases separated the two germline ends. CDR1 is MNHEY, CDR2 SVGAGI, per germline. CDR3 sequence (DNA): TGTGCCAGCAGTTGGTGGGGGTCCGGATCTGATACTGAAGCTTTCTTT. Translating it yields CASSWWGSGSDTEAFF.

This chain connects TRBV18 to TRBJ2-1; TRBD1 agrees at 7 bases. CDR1 is KGHSH, CDR2 LQKENI, per germline. The CDR3 totals 15 residues. The junction had 5 bases not matched to a gene; V was cut back by 3 bases and J by 3 bases. The CDR3 protein is CASSPTGVGYNEQFF. The DNA of the CDR3 is TGTGCCAGCTCACCCACAGGGGTGGGCTACAATGAGCAGTTCTTC. Filled out from reference TRBV18 and TRBJ2-1, the complete variable domain reads NAGVMQNPRHLVRRRGQEARLRCSPMKGHSHVYWYRQLPEEGLKFMVYLQKENIIDESGMPKERFSAEFPKEGPSILRIQQVVRGDSAAYFCASSPTGVGYNEQFFGPGTRLTVL.

This clone was counted once. The chain combines TRBV5-4 with TRBJ2-7; D might be TRBD1 or TRBD2, each matching 5 bases. Per the germline V gene, CDR1 is SGHNT and CDR2 is YYREEE (reference sequence). V shed 6 bases and J shed 6 bases, with 16 bases lying between them. CDR3 length: 13 amino acids. This CDR3 reads CASTRDGVFEQYF. The CDR3 region has the DNA TGTGCCAGCACTAGGGACGGAGTGTTCGAGCAGTACTTC.

This sequence joins TRBV25-1 and TRBJ2-7; 7 bases are shared with TRBD2. The CDR3 runs 14 residues. The V segment lost 4 bases and the J segment 2 bases; nucleotides outside the gene matches: 5. The germline gives CDR1 MGHDK, CDR2 SYGVNS. CDR3: CASSVASGPYEQYF. The CDR3 nucleotides are TGTGCCAGCAGTGTAGCTAGCGGACCCTACGAGCAGTACTTC.

V is TRBV19 and J is TRBJ2-3; 14 positions agree with TRBD2. This CDR3 spans 17 amino acids. Germline V gene lookup returns CDR1 LNHDA and CDR2 SQIVND (reference sequence). Losses at the gene ends were 5 bases for V and 3 bases for J; bases not matched to a gene: 7. The CDR3, as DNA: TGTGCCAGTAGTTTCGGGGGACTAGCGGGGGCTACAGATACGCAGTATTTT. This gives the protein CASSFGGLAGATDTQYF. The whole variable domain, filled in from reference TRBV19 and TRBJ2-3, reads DGGITQSPKYLFRKEGQNVTLSCEQNLNHDAMYWYRQDPGQGLRLIYYSQIVNDFQKGDIAEGYSVSREKKESFPLTVTSAQKNPTAFYLCASSFGGLAGATDTQYFGPGTRLTVL.

The J gene is TRBJ1-1, the V gene TRBV6-5; no clear D. Trimming removed 2 bases from V and 0 bases from J, with 10 bases in between. The CDR3 runs 15 residues. Germline V gives CDR1 MNHEY, CDR2 SVGAGI. The CDR3 loop reads CASSYKGSMNTEAFF. In nucleotides, the CDR3 is TGTGCCAGCAGTTACAAAGGGAGCATGAACACTGAAGCTTTCTTT.

The chain joins TRBV5-1 to TRBJ2-3; D remains unclear. Trimming shortened V by 1 base and J by 3 bases, and 6 bases separated the two germline ends. Germline-derived CDR1 and CDR2 are SGHRS and YFSETQ. This CDR3 comprises 13 residues. CDR3: CASSLTTTDTQYF. CDR3 sequence (DNA): TGCGCCAGCAGCTTGACCACAACAGATACGCAGTATTTT. Combining the CDR3 with reference TRBV5-1 and TRBJ2-3 gives the whole variable domain KAGVTQTPRYLIKTRGQQVTLSCSPISGHRSVSWYQQTPGQGLQFLFEYFSETQRNKGNFPGRFSGRQFSNSRSEMNVSTLELGDSALYLCASSLTTTDTQYFGPGTRLTVL.

This chain joins TRBV5-5 and TRBJ1-3, with D uncertain. The CDR3 length is 14 residues. CDR1 and CDR2 (germline): SGHKS, YYEKEE (reference sequence). V was cut by 4 bases and J by 4 bases, with 12 bases left in between. The CDR3 sequence is CASSPKARGNTIYF. CDR3 bases: TGTGCCAGCAGCCCCAAAGCGCGGGGAAACACCATATATTTT.

The chain carries TRBV5-5 and TRBJ2-3; D is uncertain. The CDR3 runs 11 residues. Per the germline V gene, CDR1 is SGHKS and CDR2 is YYEKEE (reference sequence). Trimming took 3 bases from V and 6 from J, leaving 5 bases between them. For the CDR3, the DNA is TGTGCCAGCAGCTCCCAGGATACGCAGTATTTT. Translation gives CASSSQDTQYF. Based on the CDR3 plus reference TRBV5-5 and TRBJ2-3, the full variable domain is DAGVTQSPTHLIKTRGQQVTLRCSPISGHKSVSWYQQVLGQGPQFIFQYYEKEERGRGNFPDRFSARQFPNYSSELNVNALLLGDSALYLCASSSQDTQYFGPGTRLTVL.

The chain links TRBV7-9 to TRBJ1-5; perhaps TRBD1 as D (5 bases). The germline CDR1 and CDR2 sequences are SEHNR and FQNEAQ (reference sequence). V was shortened by 1 base and J by 0 bases, with 7 bases between the two germline ends. CDR3 length equals 15 residues. The CDR3 coding sequence is TGTGCCAGCAGCTTAGGGGACCATAGCAATCAGCCCCAGCATTTT. This codes for CASSLGDHSNQPQHF.

The chain has TRBV7-9 and TRBJ2-5, with D possibly being TRBD2 (5 bases). Trimming removed 4 bases from V and 5 bases from J, with 17 bases in between. The CDR3 runs 15 residues. Germline lookup yields CDR1 SEHNR and CDR2 FQNEAQ (reference sequence). The CDR3 DNA reads TGTGCCAGCAGCTCGGGGTGGGGTTTAGGGGAGACCCAGTACTTC. It codes for CASSSGWGLGETQYF.

This clone has only one observation. The V call is TRBV24-1, the J call TRBJ2-1, with D possibly matching TRBD2 (5 bases). The germline V gene encodes CDR1 KGHDR and CDR2 SFDVKD. Trimming took off 6 bases at V and 0 bases at J, with 17 bases between the two ends. CDR3 size: 17 residues. The CDR3 is CATSSSGSHSSYNEQFF. In nucleotides, the CDR3 is TGTGCCACCAGTTCCTCGGGGAGCCATAGCTCCTACAATGAGCAGTTCTTC.